These 25 T cell receptor beta chains were sequenced from one sample in a study of blood T cell repertoires in COVID-19. Profiling relied on immunoSEQ multiplex PCR, and the TCRdb table lists in-frame clones only, not all of them. In the table there are fewer than 250,000 clones, approximately 91% of which are singletons. Sample: peripheral blood. The source is a woman aged 40 to 50 with acute or convalescent COVID-19.

V usage is TRBV29-1 and J usage is TRBJ1-1; D perhaps matches TRBD1 (6 bases). The CDR3 totals 15 residues. Germline assignment: CDR1 SQVTM and CDR2 ANQGSEA. The V gene lost 6 bases and the J gene lost 6 bases, with 23 bases spanning the gap. This chain's CDR3 is CSVIPGGPYFSEAFF. In DNA form, the CDR3 reads TGCAGCGTGATCCCCGGGGGGCCCTATTTCTCTGAAGCTTTCTTT.

This clone appeared once. The rearrangement links TRBV15 to TRBJ1-1; D uncertain. Germline loops: CDR1 LNHNV, CDR2 YYDKDF (reference sequence). The CDR3 has 15 residues. Trimming pared 1 base from V and 1 base from J, leaving 10 bases between. CDR3 DNA: TGTGCCACCAGCAGAGTAAGGGCGGGGAACACTGAAGCTTTCTTT. It encodes CATSRVRAGNTEAFF.

This clone was seen a single time. The V and J genes are TRBV2 and TRBJ1-4; D is possibly TRBD1 (5 bases). Trimming removed 8 bases at V and 0 bases at J, with 16 bases between. Germline-derived CDR1 and CDR2 are SNHLY and FYNNEI. This CDR3 is built from 16 residues. The CDR3 spells CASGGEDSATNEKLFF. In DNA form, the CDR3 reads TGTGCCAGCGGAGGGGAGGACTCGGCAACTAATGAAAAACTGTTTTTT.

The rearrangement joins TRBV7-9 to TRBJ1-2; perhaps TRBD1 as D (5 bases). The CDR3 sequence is 15 residues long. The V gene lost 4 bases and the J gene lost 1 base, with 13 bases spanning the gap. Germline CDR1 reads SEHNR; CDR2 reads FQNEAQ (reference sequence). The CDR3 protein is CASSSGHLFNYGYTF. As DNA, the CDR3 is TGTGCCAGCAGCTCAGGACACCTTTTTAACTATGGCTACACCTTC.

CDR3 in DNA: TGTGCCAGCAGTTACTCGGAGGGGTCCTATGGCTACACCTTC. Translating gives CASSYSEGSYGYTF. The chain recombines TRBV6-5 with TRBJ1-2; TRBD1 might be the D (5 bases). The V and J ends lost 0 bases and 4 bases respectively, with 9 bases between them. The germline CDR1 and CDR2 sequences are MNHEY and SVGAGI. This CDR3 comprises 14 residues.

This clone was observed a single time. The rearrangement joins TRBV9 to TRBJ1-5, with D unresolved. Germline V lookup: CDR1 SGDLS, CDR2 YYNGEE. The CDR3 spans 13 residues. Trimming took 2 bases from V and 6 from J, leaving 9 bases between them. DNA for the CDR3: TGTGCCAGCAGCGTGGAGGGAGCTCAGCCCCAGCATTTT. It specifies CASSVEGAQPQHF.

In its sample, this clone was seen once. The chain joins TRBV9 to TRBJ1-1; 7 bases match TRBD1. CDR1 and CDR2 from the germline V gene are SGDLS and YYNGEE. The trim removed 4 bases at V and 2 bases at J, leaving 8 bases unmatched. The CDR3 covers 15 residues. The CDR3 sequence: CASSPDGTVNTEAFF. CDR3 sequence (DNA): TGTGCCAGCAGCCCCGACGGGACAGTCAACACTGAAGCTTTCTTT.

V and J are TRBV27 and TRBJ2-5, with D unresolved. CDR3 length: 15 amino acids. Germline V gives CDR1 MNHEY, CDR2 SMNVEV (reference sequence). Between the trimmed V and J ends, which lost 2 bases and 1 base, there was a span of 11 bases. The CDR3 nucleotides are TGTGCCAGCAGTTTAGTGGCGGCTTCCCAAGAGACCCAGTACTTC. This sequence encodes CASSLVAASQETQYF.

This chain links TRBV2 with TRBJ2-5; possibly TRBD2 for D (6 bases). This CDR3 has 14 amino acids. CDR1 and CDR2 (germline): SNHLY, FYNNEI. Trimming took 4 bases from V and 3 from J, leaving 12 bases between them. CDR3: CASSGDGSKETQYF. The CDR3 DNA reads TGTGCCAGCAGTGGGGACGGGAGTAAAGAGACCCAGTACTTC.

The sample holds a few counts of this clone. The chain carries TRBV10-2 and TRBJ1-2, with a tentative D call TRBD1 (5 bases). The V end lost 7 bases, the J end lost 8 bases, and 11 bases lay between the germline ends. Germline loops: CDR1 WSHSY, CDR2 SAAADI. The CDR3 loop spans 11 amino acids. DNA for the CDR3: TGCGCCAGCACCTCCCAGGGAGGCTACACCTTC. Its protein is CASTSQGGYTF.

This clone was counted once. The chain employs TRBV12-5 and TRBJ1-2; D ambiguous. This CDR3 comprises 14 residues. Germline V gene lookup returns CDR1 LGHNT and CDR2 FRNRAP. The germline V and J ends were trimmed by 3 bases and 4 bases, with 12 bases remaining between them. The CDR3 bases are TGTGCTAGTGGTTTTGCGGCATCTGCCTATGGCTACACCTTC. It encodes CASGFAASAYGYTF.

This chain uses TRBV12-3 or TRBV12-4 with TRBJ1-1, with D unclear. The V end lost 5 bases, the J end lost 11 bases, and 15 bases lay between the germline ends. The CDR3 covers 12 residues. CDR3 nucleotides: TGTGCCAGCAGTCCCGGCGGGGTGGAGGCTTTCTTT. Its translation is CASSPGGVEAFF.

CDR3 sequence reads: CASGLVVGATYEQYV. The CDR3 nucleotides read TGTGCTAGTGGTTTGGTAGTGGGGGCCACCTACGAGCAGTACGTC. V is TRBV12-5 and J is TRBJ2-7; possible D gene TRBD1, 6 bases. Between the trimmed V and J ends, which lost 0 bases and 2 bases, there was a span of 11 bases. CDR1 and CDR2 (germline): LGHNT, FRNRAP. The CDR3 contains 15 residues.

The J gene is TRBJ1-6, the V gene TRBV7-2, with D perhaps TRBD1 (5 bases). The CDR3 spans 14 residues. In germline, CDR1 is SGHTA, CDR2 FQGNSA. V shed 6 bases and J shed 10 bases, with 16 bases lying between them. In DNA, the CDR3 is TGTGCCAGCAGGCTCTGGAAGGGGAACTCACCCCTCCACTTT. It is translated as CASRLWKGNSPLHF.

J is TRBJ1-1 and V is TRBV6-1, with 7 bases fitting TRBD1. Germline V lookup: CDR1 MNHNS, CDR2 SASEGT. V shed 8 bases, J shed 8 bases, and the junction held 8 bases outside the gene matches. CDR3 length equals 12 residues. The CDR3 is CASGTEFKEAFF. The CDR3 DNA reads TGTGCCAGCGGGACAGAGTTTAAGGAAGCTTTCTTT.

The chain has TRBV11-2 and TRBJ1-1; D unclear. Looked up from germline, CDR1 is SGHAT and CDR2 is FQNNGV. The CDR3 runs 14 residues. Trimming pared 5 bases from V and 0 bases from J, leaving 10 bases between. CDR3 in amino acids: CASSPGGMNTEAFF. Written as DNA, the CDR3 is TGTGCCAGCAGCCCCGGAGGGATGAACACTGAAGCTTTCTTT.

The rearrangement links TRBV2 to TRBJ1-3; the D gene is possibly TRBD1 (5 bases). Trimming cost V 5 bases and J 2 bases, with 10 bases left between them. Per the germline V gene, CDR1 is SNHLY and CDR2 is FYNNEI. The CDR3 totals 14 residues. This chain's CDR3 is CASSRGSAGNTIYF. CDR3 nucleotides: TGTGCCAGCAGTCGGGGGTCAGCTGGAAACACCATATATTTT.

A single count supports this clone. J is TRBJ1-2 and V is TRBV5-1; D is unclear. Germline V CDR1 and CDR2: SGHRS, YFSETQ. The V end lost 2 bases, the J end lost 2 bases, and 13 bases lay between the germline ends. The CDR3 runs 15 residues. CDR3 bases: TGCGCCAGCAGCTTTGGGCTGGGCGAGAACTATGGCTACACCTTC. This encodes CASSFGLGENYGYTF.

The chain combines TRBV6-5 with TRBJ1-1; 11 bases match TRBD1. CDR3 length: 13 amino acids. V shed 6 bases and J 10 bases; nucleotides not matched to a gene: 7. Germline V gene data show CDR1 as MNHEY and CDR2 as SVGAGI. The CDR3 nucleotides read TGTGCCAGCAGCTCCGGGACAGGGGGATTAGCTTTCTTT. Translating gives CASSSGTGGLAFF.

There are many counts of this clone. The V gene is TRBV9, the J gene TRBJ1-1; D is unclear. CDR1 is SGDLS and CDR2 is YYNGEE in the germline V gene. The CDR3 totals 14 residues. Deletions cut 7 bases from V and 1 base from J, with 14 bases between. The CDR3 DNA follows: TGTGCCAGCTCGAGCCTCCGGGGGAACACTGAAGCTTTCTTT. Residues: CASSSLRGNTEAFF.

The gene calls are TRBV11-2 and TRBJ2-7; D may be TRBD1 (6 bases). The V and J ends lost 5 bases and 2 bases respectively, with 10 bases between them. This CDR3 spans 13 amino acids. Germline CDR1 is SGHAT and CDR2 is FQNNGV. The CDR3 protein is CASSQGRTYEQYV. The CDR3 coding sequence is TGTGCCAGCAGCCAGGGGCGGACCTACGAGCAGTACGTC.

This clone was counted once. The CDR3 here is CASSRPGGGRQYV. CDR3 bases: TGTGCCAGCAGCCGTCCGGGAGGGGGCCGGCAGTACGTC. The chain has TRBV5-6 and TRBJ2-7; perhaps TRBD2 as D (8 bases). CDR1 SGHDT and CDR2 YYEEEE come from the germline V gene. This CDR3 is 13 amino acids long. V shed 4 bases and J shed 9 bases, with 17 bases lying between them.

This rearrangement joins TRBV29-1 to TRBJ2-5, with TRBD2 matching 12 bases. The CDR3 spans 15 residues. Losses at the gene ends were 3 bases for V and 5 bases for J; bases not matched to a gene: 7. Germline-derived CDR1 and CDR2 are SQVTM and ANQGSEA. In nucleotides, the CDR3 is TGCAGCGTTGATGAAGCTAGCGGGGGGGTCGAGACCCAGTACTTC. Its protein product is CSVDEASGGVETQYF. The full variable domain, completed using reference TRBV29-1 and TRBJ2-5, is SAVISQKPSRDICQRGTSLTIQCQVDSQVTMMFWYRQQPGQSLTLIATANQGSEATYESGFVIDKFPISRPNLTFSTLTVSNMSPEDSSIYLCSVDEASGGVETQYFGPGTRLLVL.

The V and J genes are TRBV5-1 and TRBJ1-6, with 7 bases fitting TRBD1. The germline V gene has CDR1 SGHRS and CDR2 YFSETQ. The CDR3 runs to 16 residues. The V and J ends lost 2 bases and 10 bases, in that order; junction bases with no gene match: 12. CDR3: CASSLAHRGKESPLHF. The CDR3 coding sequence is TGCGCCAGCAGCTTAGCCCACAGGGGCAAGGAATCACCCCTCCACTTT.

The V gene is TRBV19, the J gene TRBJ1-1; 9 nucleotides align to TRBD1. V trimming: 4 bases; J trimming: 5 bases; junction bases outside the gene matches: 5. The CDR3 has 14 amino acids. Germline CDR1 reads LNHDA; CDR2 reads SQIVND (reference sequence). The CDR3 DNA reads TGTGCCAGTAGTAAACAGGGGGCGGTTACTGAAGCTTTCTTT. Protein product: CASSKQGAVTEAFF.